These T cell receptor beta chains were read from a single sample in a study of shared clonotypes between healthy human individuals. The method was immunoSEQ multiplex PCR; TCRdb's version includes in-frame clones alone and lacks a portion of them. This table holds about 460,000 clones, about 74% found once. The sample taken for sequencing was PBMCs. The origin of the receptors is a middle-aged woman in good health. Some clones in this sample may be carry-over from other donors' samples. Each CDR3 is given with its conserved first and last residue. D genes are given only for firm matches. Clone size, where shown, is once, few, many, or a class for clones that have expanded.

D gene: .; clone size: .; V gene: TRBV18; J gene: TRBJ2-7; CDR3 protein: CASSPDKRVVYEQYF; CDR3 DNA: TGTGCCAGCTCACCAGACAAAAGGGTGGTCTACGAGCAGTACTTC
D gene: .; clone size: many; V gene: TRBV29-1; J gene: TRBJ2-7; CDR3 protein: CSVEEGAGEQYF; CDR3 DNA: TGCAGCGTTGAGGAGGGGGCCGGGGAGCAGTACTTC
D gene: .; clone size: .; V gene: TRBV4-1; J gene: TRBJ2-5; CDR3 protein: CASSLLGRNETQYF; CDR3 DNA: TGCGCCAGCAGCCTCCTCGGGAGAAATGAGACCCAGTACTTC
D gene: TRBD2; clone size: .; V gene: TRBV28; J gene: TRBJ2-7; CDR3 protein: CASSFPLSTSGSSYEQYF; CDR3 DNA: TGTGCCAGCAGTTTCCCCCTCTCGACTAGCGGGAGCTCCTACGAGCAGTACTTC
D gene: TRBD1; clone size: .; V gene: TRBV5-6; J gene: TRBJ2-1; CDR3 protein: CASSLLQGPNNEQFF; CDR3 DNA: TGTGCCAGCAGCTTATTACAGGGGCCGAACAATGAGCAGTTCTTC
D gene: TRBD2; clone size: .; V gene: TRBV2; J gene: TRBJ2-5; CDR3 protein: CASSGFLLAGGETQYF; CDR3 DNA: TGTGCCAGCAGTGGGTTTTTACTAGCGGGAGGAGAGACCCAGTACTTC
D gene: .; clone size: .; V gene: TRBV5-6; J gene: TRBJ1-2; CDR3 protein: CASSPGPNYGYTF; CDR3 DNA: TGTGCCAGCAGTCCCGGGCCTAACTATGGCTACACCTTC
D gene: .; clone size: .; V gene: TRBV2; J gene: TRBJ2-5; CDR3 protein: CASSRERETQYF; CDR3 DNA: TGTGCCAGCAGTCGGGAGCGGGAGACCCAGTACTTC
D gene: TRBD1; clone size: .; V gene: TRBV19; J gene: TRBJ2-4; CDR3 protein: CASRDRVGNIQYF; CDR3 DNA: TGTGCCAGTAGGGACAGGGTGGGGAACATTCAGTACTTC
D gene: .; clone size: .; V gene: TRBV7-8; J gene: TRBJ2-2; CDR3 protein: CASSLAVLFGETGELFF; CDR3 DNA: TGTGCCAGCAGCTTAGCAGTCCTTTTTGGCGAAACCGGGGAGCTGTTTTTT
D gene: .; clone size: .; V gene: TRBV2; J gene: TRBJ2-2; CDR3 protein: CASSEAELYASAGELFF; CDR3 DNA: TGTGCCAGCAGTGAAGCGGAGTTGTATGCGAGTGCCGGGGAGCTGTTTTTT
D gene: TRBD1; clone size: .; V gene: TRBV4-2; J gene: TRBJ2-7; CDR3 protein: CASSPHRGVAYEQYF; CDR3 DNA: TGTGCCAGCAGCCCGCACAGGGGTGTAGCCTACGAGCAGTACTTC
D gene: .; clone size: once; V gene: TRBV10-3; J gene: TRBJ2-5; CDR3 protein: CAISEVSSGKETQYF; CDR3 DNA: TGTGCCATCAGTGAGGTCTCTTCCGGTAAGGAGACCCAGTACTTC
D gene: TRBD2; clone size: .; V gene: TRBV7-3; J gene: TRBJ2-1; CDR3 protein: CASSPRDYQDEQFF; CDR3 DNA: TGTGCCAGCAGCCCCCGGGACTACCAAGATGAGCAGTTCTTC
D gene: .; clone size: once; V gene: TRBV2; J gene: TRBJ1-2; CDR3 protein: CASSELGFYGYTF; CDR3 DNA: TGTGCCAGCAGTGAACTGGGGTTCTATGGCTACACCTTC